The present entry profiles one T cell receptor beta chain with its context. The antigen is unknown. Amplification yielded TCR beta CDR3 regions, with RNA transcripts as the source. A first-round RT-PCR of the TCR CDR3 used the HTBI primer set. TCRdb re-called the multiplex PCR reads with MiXCR, one entry per CDR3 protein. The sample has around 300,000 distinct CDR3 sequences; roughly 15% are singletons. Stable Graves' hyperthyroidism meant no ophthalmopathy progression within 18 months. Using approximately 10 ml of fresh peripheral blood, PBMCs were prepared. This entry belongs to a study of T cells in Graves' hyperthyroidism and ophthalmopathy. Notes on the study in general: Blood also held most thyroid clonotypes expanded beyond 0.001. Stable hyperthyroidism was told apart from ophthalmopathy by a model built on 13 V-J features.

Per germline, CDR1 LNHDA and CDR2 SQIVND (reference sequence). The CDR3 runs to 18 residues. J lost 5 bases, V lost 0 bases, and 11 bases had no gene match. This sequence joins TRBV19 and TRBJ2-7, with 12 nucleotides matching TRBD2. Sequenced material: blood. The receptor's source is a woman in her thirties or forties with Graves' hyperthyroidism. CDR3 loop: CASSIDLLAGGMEDEQYF. Here the CDR3 DNA reads TGTGCCAGTAGTATAGATCTACTAGCGGGAGGAATGGAGGACGAGCAGTACTTC.